A few counts support the clone carrying this T cell receptor beta chain. Its matching antigen is unknown. Trimming cost V 7 bases and J 5 bases, with 12 bases left between them. The CDR3 is made up of 13 amino acids. Looked up from germline, CDR1 is MNHEY and CDR2 is SMNVEV (reference sequence). The data originate from a study of regulatory T cells in long-lasting Graves disease. Study observations and caveats: Since the sample size was small, accuracy may have been reduced. The number of shared public clonotypes was higher in persistent patients (approximately 3,000) than new patients (roughly 970).

Time point of the sample: newly diagnosed GD, antithyroid drugs for less than 3 months. The authors made the TCR library using RNA they extracted from PBMCs. Patients were from an endocrinology department in Xi'an, China. According to the study, TCR beta libraries were built with iRepertoire HTBI primers and CDR3-region Arm-PCR. TCRdb re-called the multiplex PCR reads through MiXCR, storing one row per CDR3 protein. The repertoire holds roughly 510,000 distinct CDR3 sequences, with around 16% as singletons. These data also formed part of another study, on T cells in Graves' hyperthyroidism and ophthalmopathy.

Sequencing used peripheral blood mononuclear cells (PBMCs), obtained at new diagnosis, from a patient treated with antithyroid drugs. V and J are TRBV27 and TRBJ2-1, with D unclear. This clonotype was sampled from a man between 18 and 35 years old with Graves disease. CDR3 region: CASNEPTHNEQFF. Written as DNA, the CDR3 is TGTGCCAGCAACGAGCCGACCCACAATGAGCAGTTCTTC.